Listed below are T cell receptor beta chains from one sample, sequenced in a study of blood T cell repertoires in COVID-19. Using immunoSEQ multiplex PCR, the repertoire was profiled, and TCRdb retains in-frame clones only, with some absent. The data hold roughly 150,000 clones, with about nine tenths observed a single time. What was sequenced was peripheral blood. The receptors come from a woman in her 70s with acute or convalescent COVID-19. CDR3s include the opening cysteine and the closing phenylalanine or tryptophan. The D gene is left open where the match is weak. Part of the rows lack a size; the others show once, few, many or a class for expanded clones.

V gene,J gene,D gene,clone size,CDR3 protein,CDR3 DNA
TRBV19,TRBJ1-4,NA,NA,CASSAPAGATNEKLFF,TGTGCCAGTAGTGCCCCCGCAGGGGCAACTAATGAAAAACTGTTTTTT
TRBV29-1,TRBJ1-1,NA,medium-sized,CSVEDQGFEAFF,TGCAGCGTTGAAGATCAGGGTTTTGAAGCTTTCTTT
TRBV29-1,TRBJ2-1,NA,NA,CSAQQDYNEQFF,TGCAGCGCACAACAGGACTACAATGAGCAGTTCTTC
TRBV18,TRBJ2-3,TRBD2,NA,CASSPPSGGGTDTQYF,TGTGCCAGCTCACCACCGAGCGGGGGGGGCACAGATACGCAGTATTTT
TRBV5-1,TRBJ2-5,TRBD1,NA,CASSRGQGYQETQYF,TGCGCCAGTAGCAGGGGACAGGGTTACCAAGAGACCCAGTACTTC
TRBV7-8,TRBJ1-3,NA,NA,CASSLGGFNSGNTIYF,TGTGCCAGCAGCTTAGGAGGTTTCAACTCTGGAAACACCATATATTTT
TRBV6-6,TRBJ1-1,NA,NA,CASSRTNTEAFF,TGTGCCAGCAGTAGAACTAACACTGAAGCTTTCTTT
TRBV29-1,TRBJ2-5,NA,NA,CSVEVVQETQYF,TGCAGCGTTGAGGTAGTCCAAGAGACCCAGTACTTC
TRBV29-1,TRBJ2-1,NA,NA,CSASDSYNEQFF,TGCAGCGCCTCGGACAGCTACAATGAGCAGTTCTTC
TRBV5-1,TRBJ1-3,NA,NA,CASSSDTPSGNTIYF,TGCGCCAGCAGCTCGGACACCCCCTCTGGAAACACCATATATTTT
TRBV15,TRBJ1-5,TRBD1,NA,CATRGTGGSQPQHF,TGTGCCACCAGAGGGACAGGGGGATCTCAGCCCCAGCATTTT
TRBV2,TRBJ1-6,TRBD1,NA,CASKDRENNSPLHF,TGTGCCAGCAAGGACAGGGAAAATAATTCACCCCTCCACTTT
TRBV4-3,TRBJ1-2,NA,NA,CASSQASRNYGYTF,TGCGCCAGCAGCCAAGCGAGCCGGAACTATGGCTACACCTTC
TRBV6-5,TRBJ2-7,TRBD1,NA,CASSYLWTGGYEQYF,TGTGCCAGCAGTTACCTCTGGACAGGGGGCTACGAGCAGTACTTC
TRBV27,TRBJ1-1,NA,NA,CASSRGRMNTEAFF,TGTGCCAGCAGTAGGGGGAGAATGAACACTGAAGCTTTCTTT
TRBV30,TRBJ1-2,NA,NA,CAWRATANGGYTF,TGTGCCTGGAGGGCAACAGCTAATGGGGGCTACACCTTC
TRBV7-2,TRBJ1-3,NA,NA,CASSPYAGPGNTIYF,TGTGCCAGCAGCCCTTACGCGGGGCCTGGAAACACCATATATTTT
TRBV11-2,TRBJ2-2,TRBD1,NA,CASSWDRNTGELFF,TGTGCCAGCAGCTGGGACAGAAACACCGGGGAGCTGTTTTTT
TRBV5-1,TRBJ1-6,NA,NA,CASSLTQFNSPLHF,TGCGCCAGCAGCTTGACACAGTTTAATTCACCCCTCCACTTT